This passage covers 22 T cell receptor beta chains from one sample sequenced in a study of tumor T cells in aggressive B-cell lymphoma. Repertoires were generated with immunoSEQ multiplex PCR, while TCRdb's copy carries only in-frame clones and drops some. The sample holds 4,000 or so clones, about 80% seen once. The sequenced material came from tumor tissue. The receptors derive from an adult with diffuse large B cell lymphoma.

The V call is TRBV6-6, the J call TRBJ2-2; D is possibly TRBD1 (5 bases). This CDR3 is 14 amino acids long. Trimming pared 0 bases from V and 8 bases from J, leaving 10 bases between. The germline gives CDR1 MNHNY, CDR2 SVGAGI (reference sequence). The CDR3, as DNA: TGTGCCAGCAGTTACTCGATAGGGGTTGGGGAGCTGTTTTTT. This encodes CASSYSIGVGELFF.

The chain uses TRBV27 and TRBJ2-1; TRBD2 agrees at 13 bases. Germline trimming cut 5 bases from V and 7 bases from J; bases unmatched to any gene: 8. Germline V gives CDR1 MNHEY, CDR2 SMNVEV (reference sequence). CDR3 length equals 16 residues. The CDR3 bases are TGTGCCAGCAGTGCTCCCACTAGCGGGAGGGTTAATGAGCAGTTCTTC. Translated: CASSAPTSGRVNEQFF.

The CDR3 DNA is TGTGCCAGCAGCTTGAGCCAGGGCGAGGGCAATCAGCCCCAGCATTTT. Translating gives CASSLSQGEGNQPQHF. This chain joins TRBV7-8 and TRBJ1-5; maybe TRBD1 (5 bases). V was trimmed by 3 bases and J by 2 bases, leaving 14 bases between them. The CDR3 has 16 residues. Germline V gene data show CDR1 as SGHVS and CDR2 as FQNEAQ.

The gene calls are TRBV5-1 and TRBJ2-5; 7 bases map to TRBD1. The DNA matches TRBJ2-7 better at its end, which makes the J call doubtful. CDR3 length: 14 residues. Germline V gene sequence: CDR1 SGHRS, CDR2 YFSETQ. Here the CDR3 reads CASSSQGFLDEQYF. CDR3 bases: TGCGCCAGCAGCTCACAGGGGTTTCTTGACGAGCAGTACTTC.

The rearrangement joins TRBV30 to TRBJ2-7; D possibly corresponds to TRBD1 (5 bases). Trimming pared 0 bases from V and 3 bases from J, leaving 9 bases between. The CDR3 runs 13 residues. The germline V gene encodes CDR1 GTSNPN and CDR2 SVGIG (reference sequence). The CDR3 region has the DNA TGTGCCTGGAGTGTAAACAGGCTCTACGAGCAGTACTTC. Its translation is CAWSVNRLYEQYF.

The CDR3 region is CASSQGQGTNEKLFF. The CDR3 region has the DNA TGTGCCAGCAGCCAGGGACAGGGCACTAATGAAAAACTGTTTTTT. The V and J genes are TRBV5-6 and TRBJ1-4, with 9 bases identical to TRBD1. The CDR3 is made up of 15 amino acids. Germline-derived CDR1 and CDR2 are SGHDT and YYEEEE. V gave up 4 bases and J gave up 2 bases; unmatched junction bases: 3.

The V call is TRBV29-1, the J call TRBJ2-7; no firm D call. The CDR3 sequence is 13 residues long. Trimming removed 2 bases from V and 6 bases from J, with 14 bases in between. Germline V gene data show CDR1 as SQVTM and CDR2 as ANQGSEA. In nucleotides, the CDR3 is TGCAGCGTTGAACCGTTGTCGTCCCGCGAGCAGTACTTC. As protein: CSVEPLSSREQYF.

The genes are TRBV5-1 and TRBJ2-3, with D tentatively TRBD2 (6 bases). From germline, CDR1 is SGHRS and CDR2 YFSETQ. Deletions cut 3 bases from V and 0 bases from J, with 8 bases between. This CDR3 spans 14 amino acids. The CDR3 here is CASSSGTSTDTQYF. The CDR3 DNA reads as TGCGCCAGCAGCTCCGGGACTAGCACAGATACGCAGTATTTT. The variable domain in full, with the rest retrieved from reference TRBV5-1 and TRBJ2-3, is KAGVTQTPRYLIKTRGQQVTLSCSPISGHRSVSWYQQTPGQGLQFLFEYFSETQRNKGNFPGRFSGRQFSNSRSEMNVSTLELGDSALYLCASSSGTSTDTQYFGPGTRLTVL.

V usage is TRBV11-2 and J usage is TRBJ2-5; D not resolved. The CDR3 sequence is 13 residues long. The V end was cut by 5 bases, the J end by 0 bases, with 7 bases between. Per germline, CDR1 SGHAT and CDR2 FQNNGV. The CDR3 region has the DNA TGTGCCAGCAGCCTAACGTACCAAGAGACCCAGTACTTC. Translating gives CASSLTYQETQYF.

The chain employs TRBV9 and TRBJ1-1; TRBD1 agrees at 9 bases. Unmatched junction bases numbered 10, after V lost 5 bases and J lost 8 bases. CDR1 and CDR2 (germline): SGDLS, YYNGEE. This CDR3 is 14 amino acids long. The CDR3 coding sequence is TGTGCCAGCAGTGGTACAGGGGGCGCACGGGAAGCTTTCTTT. This codes for CASSGTGGAREAFF.

Concerning this clone: An end of the junction differs from the germline gene, which may be a read error. The chain uses TRBV5-1 and TRBJ1-2, with D perhaps matching TRBD1 (6 bases). The CDR3 is made up of 15 amino acids. Germline CDR1 and CDR2: SGHRS and YFSETQ. The CDR3 DNA follows: TGCGCCAGCAGTCTCCGGGACACCCCAAACTATGGCTACATCTTC. Its protein is CASSLRDTPNYGYIF.

The chain is built from TRBV21-1 and TRBJ2-7; TRBD2 is taken as the D call from the table, unchecked against the DNA. TRBV21-1 is flagged as a pseudogene. This CDR3 is 18 amino acids long. As DNA, the CDR3 is TGTGCCAGCAGCAAAGAGGTCAGACTAGCGGGTTATTCCTACGAGCAGTACTTC. This sequence encodes CASSKEVRLAGYSYEQYF.

The chain carries TRBV6-5 and TRBJ1-5; perhaps TRBD1 as D (6 bases). V was pared by 4 bases and J by 7 bases, with 11 bases between. The CDR3 length is 13 residues. Germline V gene sequence: CDR1 MNHEY, CDR2 SVGAGI. The CDR3 DNA reads TGTGCCAGCAGTTCCAACAGGGTCCAGCCCCAGCATTTT. As protein: CASSSNRVQPQHF.

The gene calls are TRBV28 and TRBJ2-2, with D possibly being TRBD2 (7 bases). V was cut by 7 bases and J by 0 bases, with 27 bases left in between. The V gene's germline CDR1 is MDHEN and CDR2 SYDVKM. CDR3 length: 20 amino acids. The CDR3 DNA is TGTGCCAGCATTCCCCTAGGGAGGGGGTTAGCGGATGCGAACACCGGGGAGCTGTTTTTT. Its protein product is CASIPLGRGLADANTGELFF.

This sequence joins TRBV2 and TRBJ1-1; D perhaps matches TRBD1 (6 bases). The CDR3 has 15 amino acids. Germline values: CDR1 SNHLY, CDR2 FYNNEI. The V gene lost 6 bases and the J gene lost 6 bases, with 20 bases spanning the gap. The DNA of the CDR3 is TGTGCCAGCAGCGAGTTCAAACAGGGAATTTCTGAAGCTTTCTTT. This encodes CASSEFKQGISEAFF. Variable domain in full (rest from reference TRBV2 and TRBJ1-1): EPEVTQTPSHQVTQMGQEVILRCVPISNHLYFYWYRQILGQKVEFLVSFYNNEISEKSEIFDDQFSVERPDGSNFTLKIRSTKLEDSAMYFCASSEFKQGISEAFFGQGTRLTVV.

The J gene is TRBJ2-6, the V gene TRBV9, with 7 positions matching TRBD2. This CDR3 has 16 amino acids. Germline CDR1 SGDLS, CDR2 YYNGEE. After removal of 2 bases from V and 4 bases from J, the junction contained 6 bases not matched to a gene. CDR3 region: CASSVSAGAGANVLTF. The CDR3 bases are TGTGCCAGCAGCGTCTCGGCGGGAGCAGGGGCCAACGTCCTGACTTTC.

This chain connects TRBV28 to TRBJ1-1; D gene uncertain. Trimming stripped 2 bases from V and 2 bases from J, with 6 bases between. Germline CDR1 MDHEN, CDR2 SYDVKM. The CDR3 has 13 amino acids. The CDR3 here is CASSLRLNTEAFF. The CDR3 region has the DNA TGTGCCAGCAGTTTACGACTAAACACTGAAGCTTTCTTT.

This chain joins TRBV20-1 and TRBJ1-1; no clear D gene. Germline CDR1 and CDR2: DFQATT and SNEGSKA (reference sequence). The CDR3 runs 10 residues. V was shortened by 6 bases and J by 6 bases, with 8 bases between the two germline ends. CDR3 DNA: TGCAGTGCGCGTCGGGCTGAAGCTTTCTTT. This encodes CSARRAEAFF.

The chain uses TRBV19 and TRBJ2-1; a weak D match, TRBD2 (6 bases). The germline V gene encodes CDR1 LNHDA and CDR2 SQIVND (reference sequence). CDR3 length equals 14 residues. V lost 7 bases, J lost 7 bases, and 17 bases lay in between. Here the CDR3 DNA reads TGTGCCAGTATAGCCTCGGGAGTTCGGAATGAGCAGTTCTTC. It translates to CASIASGVRNEQFF.

Here the CDR3 DNA reads TGTGCCAAAAACAGGGGCGAAAAACTGTTTTTT. Protein product: CAKNRGEKLFF. This chain uses TRBV2 with TRBJ1-4; 7 bases line up with TRBD1. The CDR3 extends over 11 amino acids. V lost 10 bases to trimming and J lost 8 bases; unmatched junction nucleotides: 4. Germline-derived CDR1 and CDR2 are SNHLY and FYNNEI.

The J gene is TRBJ2-2, the V gene TRBV9, with a tentative D call TRBD2 (5 bases). Germline CDR1 and CDR2: SGDLS and YYNGEE. Trimming cost V 4 bases and J 6 bases, with 16 bases left between them. This CDR3 contains 15 residues. CDR3 protein: CASSPGSGIPGELFF. DNA for the CDR3: TGTGCCAGCAGCCCCGGGTCGGGAATCCCCGGGGAGCTGTTTTTT.

The chain joins TRBV4-2 to TRBJ1-5, with 7 bases lining up with TRBD1. The CDR3 length is 14 residues. Germline CDR1 reads LGHNA; CDR2 reads YNFKEQ. Trimming at V came to 4 bases and at J to 5 bases, leaving 5 bases not matched to a gene. The CDR3 protein is CASSPRQGDQPQHF. The CDR3 DNA sequence: TGTGCCAGCAGCCCCCGACAGGGTGATCAGCCCCAGCATTTT.